This TCR beta chain was obtained from a study of shared clonotypes between healthy human individuals. Whole-study results and caveats: For sorted subsets, rarefaction showed incomplete sequencing despite large depth.

V trimming: 6 bases; J trimming: 4 bases; junction bases outside the gene matches: 10. Germline lookup yields CDR1 MRHNA and CDR2 SNTAGT. The CDR3 totals 15 residues. Researchers partitioned CD4+ cells into CD45RA+ naive and CD45RA-negative memory subsets. This clone was seen many times. What it binds is not known. Some clones are missing from TCRdb's copy, which holds only in-frame ones; the method was immunoSEQ multiplex PCR. The data show around 980,000 clones, around 78% seen once. The genes are TRBV6-4 and TRBJ2-3, with TRBD2 matching over 7 bases. Sequenced sample: memory CD4+ T cells from PBMCs. This sample's subset: CD45RA-negative fraction. The clonotype was recovered from a man aged 18 to 29 in good health. Some clones in this sample may be carry-over from other donors' samples. CDR3 sequence reads: CASSPVGGAADTQYF. The CDR3 DNA follows: TGTGCCAGCAGCCCCGTGGGAGGGGCAGCAGATACGCAGTATTTT.